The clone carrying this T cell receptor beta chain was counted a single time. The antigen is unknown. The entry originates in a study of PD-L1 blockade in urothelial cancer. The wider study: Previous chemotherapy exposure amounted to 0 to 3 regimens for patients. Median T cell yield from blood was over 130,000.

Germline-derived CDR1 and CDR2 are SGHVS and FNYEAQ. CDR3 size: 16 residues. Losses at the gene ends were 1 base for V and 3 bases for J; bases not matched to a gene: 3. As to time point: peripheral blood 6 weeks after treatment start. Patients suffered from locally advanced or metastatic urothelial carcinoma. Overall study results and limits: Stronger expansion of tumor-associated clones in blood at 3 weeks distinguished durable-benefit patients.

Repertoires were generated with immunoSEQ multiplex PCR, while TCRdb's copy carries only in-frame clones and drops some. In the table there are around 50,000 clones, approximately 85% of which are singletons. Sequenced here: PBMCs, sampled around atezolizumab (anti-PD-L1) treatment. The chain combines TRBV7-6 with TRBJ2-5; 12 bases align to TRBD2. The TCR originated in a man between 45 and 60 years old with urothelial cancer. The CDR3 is CASSLGLAGVKETQYF. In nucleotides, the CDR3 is TGTGCCAGCAGCTTAGGACTAGCGGGAGTGAAAGAGACCCAGTACTTC.